This TCR beta chain was recovered during a study of response to subunit inactivated influenza vaccine. Whole-study results and caveats: That few new T cells are recruited by each seasonal influenza vaccination was the authors' suggestion.

V shed 4 bases, J shed 4 bases, and the junction held 10 bases outside the gene matches. The CDR3 totals 15 residues. Germline lookup yields CDR1 SQVTM and CDR2 ANQGSEA. The table lists this clonotype with a few counts. Its target is unknown. TCRdb called the RT-PCR reads again in MiXCR, with one record for every CDR3 protein. The table lists around 540,000 distinct CDR3 sequences, about 12% of them singletons, with around 9.6% in the top ten. This chain uses TRBV29-1 with TRBJ2-3; 8 bases are shared with TRBD1. The source is a man between 50 and 59 years old who received an inactivated influenza vaccine. Sample: PBMCs from blood, taken on the day of vaccination. The CDR3 spells CSVGTGTGRSDTQYF. CDR3 in DNA: TGCAGCGTTGGGACCGGGACAGGTCGGTCAGATACGCAGTATTTT.